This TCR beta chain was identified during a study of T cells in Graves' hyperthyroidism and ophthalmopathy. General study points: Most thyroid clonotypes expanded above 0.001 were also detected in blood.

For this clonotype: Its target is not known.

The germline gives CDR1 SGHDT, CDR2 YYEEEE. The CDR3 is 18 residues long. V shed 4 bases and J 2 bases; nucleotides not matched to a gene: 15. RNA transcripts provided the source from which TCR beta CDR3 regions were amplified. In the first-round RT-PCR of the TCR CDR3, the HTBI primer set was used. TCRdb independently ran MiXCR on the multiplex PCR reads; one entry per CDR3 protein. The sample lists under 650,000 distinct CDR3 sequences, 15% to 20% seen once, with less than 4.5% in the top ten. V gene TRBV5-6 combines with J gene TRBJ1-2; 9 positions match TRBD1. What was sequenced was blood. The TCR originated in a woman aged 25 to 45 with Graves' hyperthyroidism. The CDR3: CASSQDRDRAHRNYGYTF. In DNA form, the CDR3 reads TGTGCCAGCAGCCAAGACCGGGACAGGGCCCATCGCAACTATGGCTACACCTTC.